These 14 T cell receptor beta chains came from one sample sequenced in a study of T-cell reconstitution after alpha-beta-depleted transplantation in children. Researchers prepared the TCRbeta library using unique molecular identifiers, the study reports. TCRdb used MiXCR to reprocess the PCR reads, holding one entry per CDR3 protein. Of about 540,000 distinct CDR3 sequences listed, 15% to 20% are singletons. Sequenced here: PBMCs from the stem cell graft donor, sampled from the stem cell graft. The receptors stem from a human donor who donated a stem cell graft to a child with acute lymphoblastic leukemia.

The chain employs TRBV29-1 and TRBJ2-3; D is possibly TRBD2 (6 bases). The CDR3 contains 13 residues. V gave up 5 bases and J gave up 2 bases, with 11 bases separating them. Germline lookup yields CDR1 SQVTM and CDR2 ANQGSEA. The chain's CDR3 is CSVPPGDTDTQYF. The DNA of the CDR3 is TGCAGCGTTCCTCCGGGGGACACAGATACGCAGTATTTT.

This clonotype was picked up a small number of times. The chain recombines TRBV5-1 with TRBJ1-1; tentative D call: TRBD1 (5 bases). V dropped 0 bases and J dropped 3 bases, with 12 bases sitting between them. CDR1 SGHRS and CDR2 YFSETQ come from the germline V gene. CDR3 length: 15 residues. CDR3 residues: CASSLEPGIYTEAFF. CDR3 bases: TGCGCCAGCAGCTTGGAGCCAGGGATTTACACTGAAGCTTTCTTT.

This clonotype was seen ten or more times. V usage is TRBV7-3 and J usage is TRBJ2-2; D is ambiguous. The CDR3 consists of 15 residues. CDR1 SGHTA and CDR2 FQGTGA come from the germline V gene. V lost 5 bases and J lost 3, with 13 bases in between. The CDR3 protein is CASSQGLGDTGELFF. The CDR3 bases are TGTGCCAGCAGCCAAGGGTTGGGCGACACCGGGGAGCTGTTTTTT.

This clonotype has a handful of counts. The rearrangement links TRBV11-2 to TRBJ1-6; D gene ambiguous. The CDR3 covers 15 residues. From germline, CDR1 is SGHAT and CDR2 FQNNGV. Trimming pared 6 bases from V and 8 bases from J, leaving 17 bases between. Written as DNA, the CDR3 is TGTGCCAGCAGATCTCTTGTCGCAGCGGATTCACCCCTCCACTTT. It is translated as CASRSLVAADSPLHF.

The sample holds a few counts of this clonotype. V usage is TRBV27 and J usage is TRBJ2-7; D gene ambiguous. V lost 8 bases and J 2 bases, leaving 16 bases between the germline ends. This CDR3 has 14 amino acids. Germline values: CDR1 MNHEY, CDR2 SMNVEV (reference sequence). The CDR3 coding sequence is TGTGCCAGCTCACCGGACCAGACTCCCTACGAGCAGTACTTC. Its protein product is CASSPDQTPYEQYF.

Only a few counts were recorded for this clonotype. The rearrangement uses TRBV5-6 and TRBJ2-7; D is possibly TRBD2 (6 bases). V gave up 7 bases and J gave up 3 bases, with 29 bases separating them. The CDR3 is 18 residues long. Germline assignment: CDR1 SGHDT and CDR2 YYEEEE. CDR3 sequence (DNA): TGTGCCAGCCGATATGCCCGGGTTAGTTCGGGACTCCTCTACGAGCAGTACTTC. Translating gives CASRYARVSSGLLYEQYF. Complete variable domain (other parts from reference TRBV5-6 and TRBJ2-7): DAGVTQSPTHLIKTRGQQVTLRCSPKSGHDTVSWYQQALGQGPQFIFQYYEEEERQRGNFPDRFSGHQFPNYSSELNVNALLLGDSALYLCASRYARVSSGLLYEQYFGPGTRLTVT.

V is TRBV15 and J is TRBJ2-1; TRBD2 matches 7 bases. The CDR3 loop spans 13 amino acids. Germline loops: CDR1 LNHNV, CDR2 YYDKDF (reference sequence). With V trimmed by 10 bases and J by 8 bases, 11 bases remained unmatched. CDR3 coding DNA: TGTGCCAAGTCAGGCAGGGAGGGACATGAGCAGTTCTTC. Protein sequence: CAKSGREGHEQFF.

The chain links TRBV20-1 to TRBJ2-1; the D call may be TRBD1 or TRBD2 (5 bases each). The CDR3 loop spans 11 amino acids. CDR1 and CDR2 (germline): DFQATT, SNEGSKA (reference sequence). Here the CDR3 DNA reads TGCAGGGGGACCACAATGTCGGAGCAGTTCTTC. The encoded protein is CRGTTMSEQFF.

This clonotype was observed a handful of times. This rearrangement joins TRBV20-1 to TRBJ2-7, with 9 bases identical to TRBD2. Trimming took 0 bases from V and 4 from J; bases not matched to a gene: 4. This CDR3 has 14 residues. Germline loops: CDR1 DFQATT, CDR2 SNEGSKA (reference sequence). CDR3 in amino acids: CSARDISGRYEQYF. CDR3 DNA sequence: TGCAGTGCTAGAGATATCAGCGGGAGGTACGAGCAGTACTTC.

This clonotype was counted only a few times. The chain employs TRBV28 and TRBJ2-7, with 7 bases fitting TRBD2. Germline V gives CDR1 MDHEN, CDR2 SYDVKM. With V trimmed by 7 bases and J by 3 bases, 9 bases remained unmatched. The CDR3 is made up of 14 amino acids. DNA for the CDR3: TGTGCCAGCACCCCCGGGGAGGGCAACTACGAGCAGTACTTC. Encoded protein: CASTPGEGNYEQYF.

This clonotype was recorded many times. V and J are TRBV29-1 and TRBJ1-4; 8 bases are shared with TRBD1. The CDR3 totals 12 residues. V shed 7 bases, J shed 5 bases, and the junction held 3 bases outside the gene matches. CDR1 is SQVTM, CDR2 ANQGSEA, per germline. The CDR3 region is CSGGQANEKLFF. The DNA for the CDR3 is TGCAGCGGGGGACAGGCCAATGAAAAACTGTTTTTT.

The chain carries TRBV7-9 and TRBJ2-1, with 12 bases that match TRBD2. The V gene's germline CDR1 is SEHNR and CDR2 FQNEAQ (reference sequence). The CDR3 contains 15 residues. V shed 5 bases, J shed 7 bases, and the junction held 6 bases outside the gene matches. This CDR3 reads CASSELAGGRNEQFF. The CDR3, as DNA: TGTGCCAGCAGCGAACTAGCGGGAGGTAGGAATGAGCAGTTCTTC.

The chain employs TRBV20-1 and TRBJ2-7, with TRBD2 matching over 7 bases. The ends lost 3 bases at V and 0 bases at J; junction bases unmatched: 14. Germline CDR1 reads DFQATT; CDR2 reads SNEGSKA (reference sequence). The CDR3 is 17 residues long. The CDR3 DNA reads TGCAGTGCTAGTACCTCTCTTCTAGCGGCGAGCTCCTACGAGCAGTACTTC. This codes for CSASTSLLAASSYEQYF.

The V call is TRBV5-1, the J call TRBJ2-7; no reliable D call. V was trimmed by 5 bases and J by 4 bases, leaving 16 bases between them. This CDR3 has 14 residues. Per the germline V gene, CDR1 is SGHRS and CDR2 is YFSETQ. The CDR3 region is CASSYAPDGYEQYF. CDR3 sequence (DNA): TGCGCCAGCAGTTATGCCCCGGACGGATACGAGCAGTACTTC.